These T cell receptor beta chains were read from a single sample in a study of Graves' ophthalmopathy and Graves' hyperthyroidism. TCRdb fed the multiplex PCR reads into MiXCR, producing one record per CDR3 protein. The sample shows fewer than 400,000 distinct CDR3 sequences, about 18% of them seen only once. Sequencing used peripheral blood. These receptors were obtained from a young woman with Graves' ophthalmopathy. The CDR3 runs from the conserved cysteine through the conserved F or W. Fields, in order: CDR3 protein, CDR3 DNA, V gene, J gene, clone size, D gene. A D gene is named only where the DNA matches it firmly. Clone size, where shown, is once, few, many, or a class for clones that have expanded.

CDR3 protein: CASSLTGGQGGDTEAFF; CDR3 DNA: TGTGCCAGCAGCCTTACGGGGGGTCAGGGCGGTGACACTGAAGCTTTCTTT; V gene: TRBV7-8; J gene: TRBJ1-1; clone size: many; D gene: -
CDR3 protein: CSAELLRGLGETQYF; CDR3 DNA: TGCAGTGCAGAACTTCTACGGGGCCTCGGGGAGACCCAGTACTTC; V gene: TRBV20-1; J gene: TRBJ2-5; clone size: few; D gene: -
CDR3 protein: CASRQTREVTEAFF; CDR3 DNA: TGTGCCAGCAGACAGACACGGGAGGTCACTGAAGCTTTCTTT; V gene: TRBV28; J gene: TRBJ1-1; clone size: many; D gene: -
CDR3 protein: CASSLYTGAYEQYF; CDR3 DNA: TGTGCCAGCAGTTTGTACACAGGGGCCTACGAGCAGTACTTC; V gene: TRBV12-3/TRBV12-4; J gene: TRBJ2-7; clone size: many; D gene: TRBD1
CDR3 protein: CASSLNQGETQYF; CDR3 DNA: TGTGCCAGCAGCTTAAATCAAGGAGAGACCCAGTACTTC; V gene: TRBV7-2; J gene: TRBJ2-5; clone size: many; D gene: -
CDR3 protein: CASNRDRVTRFAYEQYF; CDR3 DNA: TGTGCCAGTAACCGGGACAGGGTAACCCGTTTCGCCTACGAGCAGTACTTC; V gene: TRBV6-5; J gene: TRBJ2-7; clone size: many; D gene: TRBD1
CDR3 protein: CSATQGALSEAFF; CDR3 DNA: TGCAGTGCCACACAGGGGGCGCTAAGTGAAGCTTTCTTT; V gene: TRBV20-1; J gene: TRBJ1-1; clone size: many; D gene: TRBD1
CDR3 protein: CASSPLERHTGELFF; CDR3 DNA: TGTGCCAGCAGTCCCCTGGAGCGGCACACCGGGGAGCTGTTTTTT; V gene: TRBV6-1; J gene: TRBJ2-2; clone size: many; D gene: -
CDR3 protein: CASSLQQVSPETQYF; CDR3 DNA: TGTGCCAGCAGTTTACAACAGGTTTCTCCAGAGACCCAGTACTTC; V gene: TRBV12-3/TRBV12-4; J gene: TRBJ2-5; clone size: many; D gene: -
CDR3 protein: CASSQDRAPVKLFF; CDR3 DNA: TGTGCCAGCAGCCAGGACAGGGCCCCGGTAAAACTGTTTTTT; V gene: TRBV7-2; J gene: TRBJ1-4; clone size: many; D gene: TRBD1
CDR3 protein: CATQGNSQVTQYF; CDR3 DNA: TGTGCCACCCAGGGTAACTCCCAAGTAACCCAGTACTTC; V gene: TRBV6-2/TRBV6-3; J gene: TRBJ2-5; clone size: -; D gene: -
CDR3 protein: CATSRAGTVQETQYF; CDR3 DNA: TGTGCCACCAGCAGAGCCGGGACAGTGCAAGAGACCCAGTACTTC; V gene: TRBV15; J gene: TRBJ2-5; clone size: many; D gene: TRBD1
CDR3 protein: CASSSRPQGLARLGGEQYF; CDR3 DNA: TGTGCCAGCAGCTCCCGACCCCAAGGACTAGCGCGCCTAGGGGGGGAGCAGTACTTC; V gene: TRBV11-3; J gene: TRBJ2-7; clone size: many; D gene: TRBD2
CDR3 protein: CASSLGGTGEYTEAFF; CDR3 DNA: TGTGCCAGCAGCTTAGGAGGGACAGGGGAATATACTGAAGCTTTCTTT; V gene: TRBV11-2; J gene: TRBJ1-1; clone size: many; D gene: TRBD1
CDR3 protein: CASSPPDSNQPQHF; CDR3 DNA: TGTGCCAGCTCACCACCGGATAGCAATCAGCCCCAGCATTTT; V gene: TRBV18; J gene: TRBJ1-5; clone size: many; D gene: -
CDR3 protein: CASSLRGPVGELFF; CDR3 DNA: TGTGCCAGCAGCTTAAGGGGGCCGGTCGGGGAGCTGTTTTTT; V gene: TRBV11-2; J gene: TRBJ2-2; clone size: many; D gene: TRBD1
CDR3 protein: CASSQGLAGGLYEQYF; CDR3 DNA: TGTGCCAGCAGCCAGGGACTAGCGGGGGGACTATACGAGCAGTACTTC; V gene: TRBV12-3/TRBV12-4; J gene: TRBJ2-7; clone size: many; D gene: TRBD2
CDR3 protein: CASSPQSTEAFF; CDR3 DNA: TGTGCCAGCTCACCACAAAGCACTGAAGCTTTCTTT; V gene: TRBV18; J gene: TRBJ1-1; clone size: many; D gene: -
CDR3 protein: CASRDLRNQPQHF; CDR3 DNA: TGTGCCAGCAGAGACTTACGCAATCAGCCCCAGCATTTT; V gene: TRBV6-1; J gene: TRBJ1-5; clone size: few; D gene: -
CDR3 protein: CAISESGLATEAFF; CDR3 DNA: TGTGCCATCAGTGAGTCGGGGTTAGCCACTGAAGCTTTCTTT; V gene: TRBV10-3; J gene: TRBJ1-1; clone size: -; D gene: -
CDR3 protein: CASSVPDDGTEAFF; CDR3 DNA: TGTGCCAGCAGTGTCCCGGATGATGGCACTGAAGCTTTCTTT; V gene: TRBV2; J gene: TRBJ1-1; clone size: many; D gene: -
CDR3 protein: CSARASGDLYEQYF; CDR3 DNA: TGCAGTGCTAGAGCTAGCGGGGACCTCTACGAGCAGTACTTC; V gene: TRBV20-1; J gene: TRBJ2-7; clone size: many; D gene: TRBD2
CDR3 protein: CASSQLADYEQYF; CDR3 DNA: TGTGCCAGTAGTCAGCTAGCGGACTACGAGCAGTACTTC; V gene: TRBV19; J gene: TRBJ2-7; clone size: many; D gene: TRBD2
CDR3 protein: CASSIQEHGYTF; CDR3 DNA: TGTGCCAGCAGTATACAGGAACATGGCTACACCTTC; V gene: TRBV28; J gene: TRBJ1-2; clone size: many; D gene: -
CDR3 protein: CASGTASNQPQHF; CDR3 DNA: TGTGCCAGTGGGACAGCAAGCAATCAGCCCCAGCATTTT; V gene: TRBV12-3/TRBV12-4; J gene: TRBJ1-5; clone size: many; D gene: TRBD1
CDR3 protein: CASSEEASSGRGTQYF; CDR3 DNA: TGTGCCAGCAGTGAAGAAGCGTCTAGCGGGAGGGGGACCCAGTACTTC; V gene: TRBV6-1; J gene: TRBJ2-5; clone size: few; D gene: TRBD2